A single sample gave rise to the 16 T cell receptor beta chains below, sequenced in a study of control samples from healthy donors and cancer patients. Assay: immunoSEQ multiplex PCR; the TCRdb copy retains only in-frame clones and omits some. The sample consists of about 230,000 clones, approximately 80% of them appearing once. Sequenced input: PBMCs. Receptors originate from a woman aged 55-69 years with lung cancer.

The chain employs TRBV2 and TRBJ2-5, with 8 nucleotides matching TRBD2. Trimming removed 6 bases from V and 4 bases from J; junction bases left unmatched: 13. The CDR3 contains 16 residues. The germline V gene has CDR1 SNHLY and CDR2 FYNNEI. Here the CDR3 reads CASRPPSGGRGETQYF. The CDR3 DNA sequence: TGTGCCAGCAGACCCCCCAGCGGGGGCCGGGGAGAGACCCAGTACTTC. The variable domain in full, with the rest retrieved from reference TRBV2 and TRBJ2-5, is EPEVTQTPSHQVTQMGQEVILRCVPISNHLYFYWYRQILGQKVEFLVSFYNNEISEKSEIFDDQFSVERPDGSNFTLKIRSTKLEDSAMYFCASRPPSGGRGETQYFGPGTRLLVL.

This clone was counted a few times. This sequence joins TRBV7-9 and TRBJ1-3; D not resolved. Germline values: CDR1 SEHNR, CDR2 FQNEAQ (reference sequence). The ends were cut back, 5 bases at V and 4 bases at J, with 18 bases in the middle. The CDR3 length is 16 residues. The CDR3 is CASSPNRRVGGNTIYF. For the CDR3, the DNA is TGTGCCAGCAGCCCCAATCGGCGGGTAGGGGGAAACACCATATATTTT.

This clone appeared a few times. The chain employs TRBV20-1 and TRBJ2-5; 9 nucleotides line up with TRBD2. The V and J ends lost 3 bases and 4 bases, in that order; junction bases with no gene match: 6. The germline V gene has CDR1 DFQATT and CDR2 SNEGSKA (reference sequence). The CDR3 covers 14 residues. The CDR3 DNA reads TGCAGTGCTAGTCAGACTAGCGGTGCAGAGACCCAGTACTTC. It specifies CSASQTSGAETQYF.

This chain links TRBV5-1 with TRBJ1-1; 7 bases align to TRBD1. CDR3 length: 16 amino acids. The junction had 11 bases not matched to a gene; V was cut back by 1 base and J by 5 bases. Looked up from germline, CDR1 is SGHRS and CDR2 is YFSETQ. CDR3 sequence reads: CASSLMGQSGGTEAFF. In DNA form, the CDR3 reads TGCGCCAGCAGCTTGATGGGACAGTCGGGGGGTACTGAAGCTTTCTTT.

This clone was found once. The rearrangement links TRBV7-3 to TRBJ2-5, with TRBD1 matching 12 bases. This CDR3 has 15 amino acids. Looked up from germline, CDR1 is SGHTA and CDR2 is FQGTGA. J lost 4 bases, V lost 2 bases, and 2 bases had no gene match. The CDR3 DNA is TGTGCCAGCAGCTTACGGGGACAGGGGGCAGAGACCCAGTACTTC. Protein: CASSLRGQGAETQYF.

The chain is built from TRBV7-3 and TRBJ1-1, with a weak D call TRBD1 (6 bases). The CDR3 has 15 amino acids. Germline V gene sequence: CDR1 SGHTA, CDR2 FQGTGA. Trimming removed 4 bases at V and 3 bases at J, with 15 bases between. In DNA, the CDR3 is TGTGCCAGCAGCTATAACAGGGCGGGGGACACTGAAGCTTTCTTT. Protein: CASSYNRAGDTEAFF.

The gene calls are TRBV19 and TRBJ2-4; TRBD1 matches 10 bases. From germline, CDR1 is LNHDA and CDR2 SQIVND (reference sequence). CDR3 length equals 16 residues. V shed 3 bases, J shed 6 bases, and the junction held 8 bases outside the gene matches. Written as DNA, the CDR3 is TGTGCCAGTAGTATCACGACAGGGGGCTCTAGAAACATTCAGTACTTC. Translated: CASSITTGGSRNIQYF.

V gene TRBV2 combines with J gene TRBJ1-5; 7 bases are shared with TRBD1. Germline assignment: CDR1 SNHLY and CDR2 FYNNEI. Trimming cost V 6 bases and J 1 base; bases outside gene matches: 3. The CDR3 consists of 14 residues. The CDR3 DNA is TGTGCCAGCAGCTTGGGACAGAGCAATCAGCCCCAGCATTTT. Protein: CASSLGQSNQPQHF. The variable domain in full, completed from reference TRBV2 and TRBJ1-5, reads EPEVTQTPSHQVTQMGQEVILRCVPISNHLYFYWYRQILGQKVEFLVSFYNNEISEKSEIFDDQFSVERPDGSNFTLKIRSTKLEDSAMYFCASSLGQSNQPQHFGDGTRLSIL.

This clone has more than one count but fewer than ten. The V and J genes are TRBV4-1 and TRBJ1-2, with D uncertain. V dropped 2 bases and J dropped 1 base, with 11 bases sitting between them. In germline, CDR1 is MGHRA, CDR2 YSYEKL. This CDR3 is built from 15 residues. CDR3 amino acids: CASSQNPGVNYGYTF. CDR3 nucleotide sequence: TGCGCCAGCAGCCAAAACCCGGGCGTTAACTATGGCTACACCTTC.

The chain recombines TRBV6-5 with TRBJ2-1, with 9 positions matching TRBD1. Germline V gives CDR1 MNHEY, CDR2 SVGAGI. The CDR3 sequence is 15 residues long. Trimming took 8 bases from V and 6 from J; bases not matched to a gene: 11. CDR3 in DNA: TGTGCCAGCTCACACGGCACAGGGGGCGGCAATGAGCAGTTCTTC. Residues: CASSHGTGGGNEQFF.

The V call is TRBV12-3 or TRBV12-4, the J call TRBJ1-1; possible D gene TRBD1, 5 bases. The V gene lost 3 bases and the J gene lost 5 bases, with 7 bases spanning the gap. This CDR3 has 12 residues. CDR3 in DNA: TGTGCCAGCAGTTTTGAGGGGACTGAAGCTTTCTTT. Protein product: CASSFEGTEAFF.

This chain links TRBV11-2 with TRBJ2-3; possibly TRBD2 for D (5 bases). V lost 2 bases to trimming and J lost 3 bases, with 21 bases between them. The germline V gene has CDR1 SGHAT and CDR2 FQNNGV. This CDR3 spans 18 amino acids. As DNA, the CDR3 is TGTGCCAGCAGCTTACGAGGGTCGGGTCTAGTAGATACAGATACGCAGTATTTT. As protein: CASSLRGSGLVDTDTQYF.

The chain links TRBV5-1 to TRBJ1-4; 9 nucleotides match TRBD1. This CDR3 has 15 amino acids. Germline V gene sequence: CDR1 SGHRS, CDR2 YFSETQ. After removal of 5 bases from V and 7 bases from J, the junction contained 9 bases not matched to a gene. The CDR3: CASRIYRGLAEKLFF. In DNA form, the CDR3 reads TGCGCCAGCAGGATTTACAGGGGGCTTGCTGAAAAACTGTTTTTT. The entire variable domain, with the rest obtained from reference TRBV5-1 and TRBJ1-4, is as follows: KAGVTQTPRYLIKTRGQQVTLSCSPISGHRSVSWYQQTPGQGLQFLFEYFSETQRNKGNFPGRFSGRQFSNSRSEMNVSTLELGDSALYLCASRIYRGLAEKLFFGSGTQLSVL.

This chain connects TRBV30 to TRBJ1-2; D is ambiguous. The CDR3 extends over 11 amino acids. Trimming left V 4 bases short and J 8 bases short, with 11 bases between. CDR1 GTSNPN and CDR2 SVGIG come from the germline V gene (reference sequence). The CDR3 sequence is CAWTGGNGYTF. In DNA form, the CDR3 reads TGTGCCTGGACAGGTGGGAACGGCTACACCTTC. The full variable domain, rest sourced from reference TRBV30 and TRBJ1-2, is SQTIHQWPATLVQPVGSPLSLECTVEGTSNPNLYWYRQAAGRGLQLLFYSVGIGQISSEVPQNLSASRPQDRQFILSSKKLLLSDSGFYLCAWTGGNGYTFGSGTRLTVV.

The chain couples TRBV9 to TRBJ2-1, with D possibly being TRBD2 (6 bases). Trimming shortened V by 4 bases and J by 5 bases, and 16 bases separated the two germline ends. Germline V CDR1 and CDR2: SGDLS, YYNGEE. This CDR3 region has 15 residues. Here the CDR3 reads CASSLYGGMNNEQFF. CDR3 sequence (DNA): TGTGCCAGCAGCCTCTATGGGGGGATGAACAATGAGCAGTTCTTC.

The chain links TRBV6-5 to TRBJ2-2, with D unclear. Trimming pared 3 bases from V and 5 bases from J, leaving 10 bases between. Per germline, CDR1 MNHEY and CDR2 SVGAGI. The CDR3 runs 14 residues. CDR3: CASSYLLGTGELFF. The CDR3 nucleotides read TGTGCCAGCAGTTATCTTCTGGGGACCGGGGAGCTGTTTTTT.